These 19 T cell receptor beta chains share one sample of origin, sequenced in a study of regulatory T cells in long-lasting Graves disease. Described time point: persistent/refractory GD, antithyroid drugs over 5 years with positive TRAb. RNA from PBMCs was the source of the TCR library. Arm-PCR of CDR3 regions and iRepertoire HTBI primers were the basis on which TCR beta libraries were built. MiXCR, run by TCRdb on the multiplex PCR reads, gives a single entry per CDR3 protein. This table has 700,000 or so distinct CDR3 sequences, around 32% appearing once. Sequences were derived from peripheral blood mononuclear cells (PBMCs), sampled when the disease was refractory, from a patient treated with antithyroid drugs. These receptor sequences come from a female donor with Graves disease.

The J gene is TRBJ2-5, the V gene TRBV29-1, with 8 bases fitting TRBD1. J lost 5 bases, V lost 5 bases, and 7 bases had no gene match. CDR3 length: 13 residues. The germline V gene encodes CDR1 SQVTM and CDR2 ANQGSEA. This CDR3 is CSVRQGAGETQYF. The CDR3 DNA follows: TGCAGCGTTCGGCAGGGGGCGGGTGAGACCCAGTACTTC.

The chain employs TRBV6-1 and TRBJ1-5, with D unresolved. From germline, CDR1 is MNHNS and CDR2 SASEGT. V shed 9 bases and J shed 3 bases, with 12 bases lying between them. There are 13 residues in the CDR3. The CDR3 protein is CASADGVNQPQHF. The DNA for the CDR3 is TGTGCCAGTGCGGACGGAGTCAATCAGCCCCAGCATTTT.

The rearrangement joins TRBV20-1 to TRBJ1-5, with TRBD1 matching over 7 bases. Germline CDR1 is DFQATT and CDR2 is SNEGSKA (reference sequence). The CDR3 is 14 residues long. Trimming at V came to 2 bases and at J to 6 bases, leaving 7 bases not matched to a gene. CDR3 bases: TGCAGTGCTAGAATAGGGGGCGCCGGTCAGCCCCAGCATTTT. Residues: CSARIGGAGQPQHF.

About this clonotype itself: A far larger clone is off by one base, so a read error is likely. The chain recombines TRBV6-4 with TRBJ1-2, with 8 positions matching TRBD1. The germline CDR1 and CDR2 sequences are MRHNA and SNTAGT. The CDR3 spans 17 residues. The CDR3 sequence is CASSYRVRTGRNCGYTF. CDR3 nucleotide sequence: TGTGCCAGCAGTTATCGTGTCCGGACAGGGAGGAACTGTGGCTACACCTTC.

This clonotype has only a few counts. The chain employs TRBV7-2 and TRBJ1-2, with 8 bases fitting TRBD1. The germline V gene has CDR1 SGHTA and CDR2 FQGNSA. CDR3 length: 15 amino acids. J gave up 3 bases and V 5 bases, and 8 bases lay outside the gene matches. CDR3 DNA sequence: TGTGCCAGCAGCGTAGGACAGGGTGGGCACTATGGCTACACCTTC. This translates into CASSVGQGGHYGYTF.

This clonotype has a handful of counts. V usage is TRBV5-1 and J usage is TRBJ2-1; 7 bases align to TRBD1. V lost 4 bases, J lost 4 bases, and 14 bases stayed unmatched. This CDR3 is 17 amino acids long. Germline V gene sequence: CDR1 SGHRS, CDR2 YFSETQ. The CDR3: CASSLAVTGTAYNEQFF. DNA of the CDR3: TGCGCCAGCAGCCTGGCGGTGACCGGGACAGCTTACAATGAGCAGTTCTTC. Supplemented by reference TRBV5-1 and TRBJ2-1, the full variable domain reads KAGVTQTPRYLIKTRGQQVTLSCSPISGHRSVSWYQQTPGQGLQFLFEYFSETQRNKGNFPGRFSGRQFSNSRSEMNVSTLELGDSALYLCASSLAVTGTAYNEQFFGPGTRLTVL.

This clonotype was picked up one time. The chain joins TRBV12-3 or TRBV12-4 to TRBJ2-3; D tentatively fits TRBD1 or TRBD2 (5 bases each). Trimming left V 2 bases short and J 6 bases short, with 15 bases between. The CDR3 spans 15 residues. CDR3 amino acids: CASSLTPSWGDTQYF. The CDR3 nucleotides are TGTGCCAGCAGTTTAACGCCTAGCTGGGGGGATACGCAGTATTTT.

A few counts support this clonotype. The gene calls are TRBV2 and TRBJ2-6; a weak D match, TRBD2 (6 bases). Trimming cost V 1 base and J 2 bases, with 12 bases left between them. The germline CDR1 and CDR2 sequences are SNHLY and FYNNEI. The CDR3 spans 17 residues. The DNA of the CDR3 is TGTGCCAGCAGTGAAGTTGCTAGCGCGACTGGGGCCAACGTCCTGACTTTC. Protein sequence: CASSEVASATGANVLTF.

This clonotype appeared a few times. This chain uses TRBV5-1 with TRBJ1-2, with D tentatively TRBD1 (5 bases). Germline CDR1 reads SGHRS; CDR2 reads YFSETQ. The CDR3 totals 14 residues. V was trimmed by 1 base and J by 0 bases, leaving 7 bases between them. The CDR3 coding sequence is TGCGCCAGCAGCTTGCGACAGCCTAACTATGGCTACACCTTC. Its translation: CASSLRQPNYGYTF.

This clonotype came up many times. The gene calls are TRBV6-1 and TRBJ2-7; D is unclear. The CDR3 extends over 13 amino acids. Trimming cost V 7 bases and J 7 bases, with 17 bases left between them. The germline V gene encodes CDR1 MNHNS and CDR2 SASEGT. CDR3 coding DNA: TGTGCCAGCACCAACAAGCAAATGGGGGAGCAGTACTTC. Translation gives CASTNKQMGEQYF.

This clonotype showed up many times. The V and J genes are TRBV12-3 or TRBV12-4 and TRBJ2-5, with 10 positions matching TRBD2. The V and J ends lost 6 bases and 4 bases, in that order; junction bases with no gene match: 20. The CDR3 sequence is 19 residues long. CDR3 coding DNA: TGTGCCAGCAGACGTCCAAGGGCAGGGGCTAGCGGGAGACGAGAGACCCAGTACTTC. It is translated as CASRRPRAGASGRRETQYF.

The rearrangement uses TRBV4-1 and TRBJ1-6; D is perhaps TRBD1 (5 bases). In germline, CDR1 is MGHRA, CDR2 YSYEKL. The CDR3 consists of 18 residues. V was clipped by 1 base and J by 3 bases, with 16 bases between them. The CDR3 sequence: CASSQVVQGRDYNSPLHF. Here the CDR3 DNA reads TGCGCCAGCAGCCAAGTCGTCCAGGGACGGGACTATAATTCACCCCTCCACTTT.

J is TRBJ2-1 and V is TRBV20-1; D uncertain. The CDR3 has 14 residues. Germline V gene data show CDR1 as DFQATT and CDR2 as SNEGSKA (reference sequence). V lost 3 bases, J lost 7 bases, and 16 bases lay in between. The CDR3 region is CSASDLYRQNEQFF. DNA of the CDR3: TGCAGTGCTAGTGATTTATATAGGCAGAATGAGCAGTTCTTC.

This clonotype was found a few times. The chain is built from TRBV12-3 or TRBV12-4 and TRBJ1-2; 9 bases agree with TRBD1. This CDR3 contains 15 residues. V lost 5 bases to trimming and J lost 8 bases; unmatched junction nucleotides: 12. The CDR3 is CASSQTPGTGKGYTF. The CDR3 nucleotides are TGTGCCAGCAGTCAAACCCCCGGGACAGGGAAGGGCTACACCTTC.

This clonotype was counted a few times. This chain links TRBV20-1 with TRBJ2-7, with TRBD2 matching 11 bases. The V segment lost 3 bases and the J segment 3 bases; nucleotides outside the gene matches: 16. Germline loops: CDR1 DFQATT, CDR2 SNEGSKA (reference sequence). CDR3 size: 18 residues. CDR3: CSASPYNSGRGGSYEQYF. As DNA, the CDR3 is TGCAGTGCTAGTCCCTATAATAGCGGGAGGGGAGGAAGCTACGAGCAGTACTTC.

This clonotype was seen once. The genes are TRBV5-1 and TRBJ2-7; D is perhaps TRBD2 (6 bases). The germline CDR1 and CDR2 sequences are SGHRS and YFSETQ. Trimming removed 6 bases from V and 7 bases from J, with 20 bases in between. This CDR3 has 14 amino acids. CDR3 sequence (DNA): TGCGCCAGCAAGCCCGGGACTGGGACTTTAGAGCAGTACTTC. As protein: CASKPGTGTLEQYF.

The chain is built from TRBV30 and TRBJ2-2; either TRBD1 or TRBD2 may fit D (5 bases each). The germline V gene encodes CDR1 GTSNPN and CDR2 SVGIG (reference sequence). V gave up 1 base and J gave up 5 bases, with 20 bases separating them. The CDR3 sequence is 17 residues long. The CDR3 DNA sequence: TGTGCCTGGAGTGCTACTCGGGGCCAGAGAGGGACCGGGGAGCTGTTTTTT. Its translation: CAWSATRGQRGTGELFF.

There are a few counts of this clonotype. V and J are TRBV7-6 and TRBJ2-7, with a tentative D call TRBD1 (5 bases). Germline CDR1 reads SGHVS; CDR2 reads FNYEAQ. This CDR3 contains 13 residues. Trimming took off 5 bases at V and 3 bases at J, with 11 bases between the two ends. The CDR3 sequence is CASSRKRGYEQYF. The CDR3 nucleotides are TGTGCCAGCAGCCGCAAAAGGGGCTACGAGCAGTACTTC. The variable domain in full, completed from reference TRBV7-6 and TRBJ2-7, reads GAGVSQSPRYKVTKRGQDVALRCDPISGHVSLYWYRQALGQGPEFLTYFNYEAQQDKSGLPNDRFSAERPEGSISTLTIQRTEQRDSAMYRCASSRKRGYEQYFGPGTRLTVT.

J is TRBJ2-2 and V is TRBV5-1; D is undetermined. Trimming stripped 2 bases from V and 5 bases from J, with 22 bases between. CDR3 length equals 18 residues. Germline loops: CDR1 SGHRS, CDR2 YFSETQ. CDR3 amino acids: CASSFHTKSSPRTGELFF. CDR3 DNA sequence: TGCGCCAGCAGCTTCCACACCAAATCCTCCCCCAGGACCGGGGAGCTGTTTTTT.